The TCR beta chain under discussion was sequenced for a study of cytomegalovirus exposure and HLA in healthy donors (dated by TCRdb to 2015 to 2018). In the study overall: An earlier analysis of approximately 550 of the donors reported 250 to 300 Gb of sequence data and roughly 100 million unique TCR beta sequences from about 180 million T cells. The T cell repertoires of several hundred subjects were profiled by immunosequencing and related to cytomegalovirus serostatus. In an earlier analysis of 587 of the donors, high-throughput TCR beta sequencing was used to judge whether each TCR beta V gene segment behaved as functional or pseudogenic. Of the roughly 400 genotyped donors, 75% to 85% were placed in the genetic ancestry cluster associated with self-reported Caucasian donors. Donor age, sex, ethnicity and CMV serostatus were compiled alongside the repertoire data. All discovery cohort repertoires had been generated on a single sequencing platform. Among 398 genotyped donors of the cohort, an average of roughly 230,000 unique TCR beta nucleotide sequences was sequenced per donor, of which roughly 17% were non-productive. A handful of DR-DQ haplotypes were treated as single units for association and clustering because of strong linkage in the cohort. A later genetic analysis took genome-wide SNP genotypes for 398 of the 666 donors and used that subset as a discovery cohort. The aim of the study was to test whether cataloging public T cell receptors could identify signatures of past pathogen exposure. To predict cytomegalovirus infection status, the study brought together high-throughput TCR immunosequencing, statistical association of individual TCRs with disease status, and machine learning. A separate validation cohort of 90 to 150 different subjects was used in addition to the roughly 620-subject first cohort. In a later analysis, previously published TCR beta repertoires from 670 or so donors were re-analyzed and high-resolution HLA genotyping was added so that TCR occurrence patterns could be studied. Rather than drawing on any new phenotypic data, the later analysis identified candidate immune exposures from TCR beta sequences and the way those sequences occurred across donors. The number of donors typed differed by locus, with 629-630 for A, B, C, DRB1 and DQB1, roughly 520 for DQA1, under 610 for DPA1, and approximately 470 for DPB1. An early release covering some 640 HLA-typed donors comprised approximately 290 gigabases of sequencing data and tens of millions of unique TCR sequences. HLA typing covered class I and class II loci at four-digit resolution.

The library was generated by the immunoSEQ multiplex PCR assay. For the multiplex PCR, a mixture combining 60 forward primers for TCR Vbeta segments and 13 reverse primers for TCR Jbeta segments was used. The CDR3 region of rearranged TCR beta genes was amplified from genomic DNA with a multiplex PCR assay. The Illumina HiSeq System was used to sequence the amplified TCR beta libraries as 87-base-pair reads. As for how the authors treated the data: In a later analysis, roughly 80 million unique TCR beta chains were counted across the 500 to 850 repertoires, and approximately 9.9 million of these chains were shared by at least two donors. Raw reads were error-corrected and collapsed into unique sequences with a nearest-neighbor algorithm that merged closely related sequences to remove PCR and sequencing errors. V, D and J gene segments were assigned by aligning CDR3 sequences to IMGT reference sequences. For a sequence to be retained, at least a six-nucleotide match to both a V gene segment and a J gene segment was required. A rearrangement counted as productive if the CDR3 had no stop codons and remained in frame with V and J, and every other rearrangement counted as non-productive. CDR3 was defined according to IMGT convention as the region running from the second conserved V-encoded cysteine to the conserved J-encoded phenylalanine. Sequences without an unambiguous match to a single V gene segment were excluded from the earlier analysis of over 500 of the donors. In an earlier analysis of 587 of the donors, a V segment was called functional when productive rearrangements were above 56.7%, and segregating when the standard deviation between donors exceeded 5%. A statistical classification framework was built for diagnosing cytomegalovirus status from the catalog of TCR beta chain sequences. A later analysis assigned V and J genes by comparing TCR nucleotide sequences with IMGT/GENE-DB human TR gene sequences. A later analysis assigned CDR3 sequences and most-parsimonious VDJ recombination scenarios with the TCRdist pipeline. A later analysis defined each TCR beta chain by its CDR3 amino acid sequence plus V-gene family, and excluded reads lacking a unique V-gene family. As a way to deal with suspected cross-contamination and a sequencing artifact, a later analysis dropped roughly 600 nucleotide sequences that were highly shared and had low generation probability. In a later analysis, a clonal expansion index was calculated for each public chain from normalized within-repertoire ranks of inferred template counts. A later analysis computed generation probabilities with a VDJ recombination model fitted to out-of-frame rearrangements, and checked the results against IGoR. Hypergeometric tests were used in a later analysis to score TCR-TCR, TCR-HLA and TCR-CMV co-occurrence, with a repertoire-size bias correction applied to the TCR pairs. A later analysis estimated false discovery rates by permuting HLA or CMV assignments 20 times. In a later analysis, co-occurring TCRs were grouped using DBSCAN, and TCRdist sequence similarity was added for clustering within HLA-allele-positive subsets. Repertoires with fewer than 30,000 or more than 120,000 public chains were left out of co-occurrence clustering, as were five repertoires with anomalous nucleotide sharing. TCRdb holds this immuneACCESS table with in-frame rearrangements only. Some clones are missing; in checked studies, unresolved V genes explain under half, and the rest has no known cause. V and J calls and clone size are those listed in that table; D and trimming were worked out from the DNA. The table kept for this sample lists 200,000 to 250,000 clones. The ten largest clones represent under 1% of the sample.

In total, approximately 700 healthy bone marrow donors made up the cohort. At the time of sampling, every cohort member was nominally healthy, though immune exposures that went unrecorded were likely present. The donor tested CMV seropositive and was one of the 289 seropositive cohort members. A peripheral blood sample was collected from each donor, and TCR beta sequencing was performed on peripheral blood mononuclear cells. Genomic DNA extraction from the blood cell samples was performed with the Qiagen DNeasy Blood Extraction Kit. Overall study results and their limits: A later analysis found that TCR association rates varied across HLA loci, with DRB1 alleles showing the most associated TCRs and HLA-C alleles the fewest. The classifier was reported to diagnose cytomegalovirus status with high specificity and sensitivity in both the original cohort and the validation cohort. Sequencing depth was assumed to be roughly uniform across donors in the presence/absence analyses, though that assumption may not hold. In this cohort, only TCR beta chains were sequenced, and detectable features were limited by the absence of alpha or paired-chain data. For the cohort, immune exposure information was limited to CMV serostatus. Most TCR sequences were seen in very few donors, while some public TCRs were found in many individuals. A further reported finding was that TCR beta sequences accurately predicted the HLA-A and HLA-B alleles for most subjects in the first cohort. Some IMGT-functional V segments, including TRBV6-2 and TRBV6-3, could not be told apart with the 87-base-pair reads, so those segments were excluded. Compared with equally common non-associated chains, HLA-associated TCR beta chains in a later analysis were more clonally expanded and had lower generation probabilities. In vitro tests confirmed that three of the cytomegalovirus-associated TCR beta chains recognize cytomegalovirus antigens. Broadly in line with IMGT annotations, most TCR beta V segments showed up in productive rearrangements about 90% or about 30% of the time in an earlier analysis of around 550 of the donors. According to the authors, the approach could potentially be generalized to other disease states and immunological phenotypes. According to a later analysis, most CMV-associated TCR beta chains appeared to be HLA-restricted, and the HLA associations seemed to be driven largely by CMV exposure. Linkage disequilibrium might explain the correlated functional status among segregating V segments, but an unknown experimental factor could not be ruled out. When HLA alleles, especially DR and DQ, strongly co-occurred, TCR associations were difficult to assign to individual alleles. In the study, some 160 TCR beta chains were listed as associated with cytomegalovirus. Several of the top co-occurrence clusters appeared to be linked to parvovirus B19, influenza, CMV and Epstein-Barr virus, according to a later analysis. Because HLA typing was unavailable for some donors at each locus, only the typed subset was used in association tests. Because counts were too low, roughly 16 rarely observed V segments, including chromosome 9 orphons, were excluded from the earlier analysis of several hundred of the donors. In a later analysis, around 17,000 TCR beta sequences were associated with specific HLA alleles at a false discovery rate of 0.05. An association between a missense DCLRE1C variant and V-gene and J-gene trimming of TCR beta chains was found in a later genetic analysis and replicated in an independent cohort. A group of highly shared sequence variants was considered likely to be a technical artifact of the sequencing pipeline. In a later genetic analysis, fewer N-insertions in productive TCRs were reported among donors in an Asian-associated ancestry cluster than the roughly 640-donor mean.

A word on this clone: Its recognized antigen is unknown.

The CDR3 contains 18 residues, cysteine and phenylalanine counted. Only the CDR3 DNA is retained, 54 bases long and in frame from the first base. CDR1 and CDR2, looked up from the germline V gene, are MGHRA and YSYEKL. The junction shows trimming of 1 base on V and 4 bases on J, and the gene matches do not reach 15 bases of it. The material sequenced was PBMCs. This receptor was obtained from a woman younger than 45 in good health and CMV-seropositive. The rearrangement joined TRBV4-1 to TRBJ1-2, with 7 junctional bases fitting TRBD1. The sequenced DNA: TGCGCCAGCAGCCAAGTCCGGGACAGAAATAACTATGGCTATGGCTACACCTTC. Its protein reads: CASSQVRDRNNYGYGYTF.